Each of the 27 T cell receptor beta chains below was sequenced from the same sample in a study of T cells in localized non-small cell lung cancer. Repertoires were generated with immunoSEQ multiplex PCR, while TCRdb's copy carries only in-frame clones and drops some. The sample carries about 15,000 clones, nearly 90% recorded once. Sequences were derived from peripheral blood mononuclear cells, sampled before any cancer treatment. These receptors were obtained from a woman aged 40-69 years with stage III lung adenocarcinoma.

V usage is TRBV11-2 and J usage is TRBJ2-7; D not resolved. The CDR3 is 14 amino acids. The germline CDR1 and CDR2 sequences are SGHAT and FQNNGV. V lost 6 bases, J lost 5 bases, and 17 bases lay in between. The CDR3 nucleotides are TGTGCCAGCAGACCCCTCGACGCCTTGGACGAGCAGTACTTC. Translated, it gives CASRPLDALDEQYF.

The V call is TRBV2, the J call TRBJ1-5; D is unclear. Germline V gene data show CDR1 as SNHLY and CDR2 as FYNNEI. V was trimmed by 3 bases and J by 7 bases, leaving 19 bases between them. The CDR3 has 16 amino acids. CDR3 coding DNA: TGTGCCAGCAGTGATAGCAGTCGGGGAGGGTGGCAGCCCCAGCATTTT. This gives the protein CASSDSSRGGWQPQHF.

V gene TRBV5-1 combines with J gene TRBJ2-5; weak D call: TRBD1 (5 bases). V was trimmed by 7 bases and J by 4 bases, leaving 14 bases between them. CDR1 SGHRS and CDR2 YFSETQ come from the germline V gene. CDR3 length: 13 amino acids. The CDR3 sequence is CASRQGVGETQYF. In DNA, the CDR3 is TGCGCCAGCCGCCAAGGGGTGGGAGAGACCCAGTACTTC.

The chain joins TRBV28 to TRBJ1-2, with D tentatively TRBD1 (6 bases). The CDR3 is made up of 14 amino acids. CDR1 and CDR2 from the germline V gene are MDHEN and SYDVKM. Trimming removed 7 bases from V and 7 bases from J, with 19 bases in between. CDR3 residues: CASITGPGAVGYTF. Written as DNA, the CDR3 is TGTGCCAGCATTACCGGACCGGGGGCCGTTGGCTACACCTTC.

This chain connects TRBV4-1 to TRBJ1-1, with a tentative D call TRBD1 (5 bases). V lost 2 bases and J lost 0, with 10 bases in between. CDR1 and CDR2 (germline): MGHRA, YSYEKL. The CDR3 has 15 residues. The DNA for the CDR3 is TGCGCCAGCAGCCAACCCGGGACCATGAACACTGAAGCTTTCTTT. As protein: CASSQPGTMNTEAFF.

This clone has a single count. The CDR3 sequence: CASSPTWDRGGRETQYF. CDR3 bases: TGTGCCAGCAGCCCCACCTGGGACAGGGGTGGTCGGGAGACCCAGTACTTC. This chain links TRBV13 with TRBJ2-5; 10 nucleotides line up with TRBD1. Germline lookup yields CDR1 PRHDT and CDR2 FYEKMQ (reference sequence). The V and J ends lost 5 bases and 5 bases, in that order; junction bases with no gene match: 14. CDR3 length: 17 amino acids.

The chain carries TRBV11-2 and TRBJ1-3, with TRBD1 matching over 7 bases. V lost 5 bases, J lost 5 bases, and 6 bases stayed unmatched. The CDR3 has 14 amino acids. Germline values: CDR1 SGHAT, CDR2 FQNNGV. CDR3 sequence: CASSISTGRNTIYF. In DNA form, the CDR3 reads TGTGCCAGCAGCATATCGACAGGGCGAAACACCATATATTTT.

The chain recombines TRBV6-6 with TRBJ1-1; D unresolved. V lost 6 bases and J lost 0, with 11 bases in between. This CDR3 has 14 residues. Germline V gene lookup returns CDR1 MNHNY and CDR2 SVGAGI (reference sequence). CDR3: CASSPGPLNTEAFF. CDR3 coding DNA: TGTGCCAGCAGCCCCGGGCCCCTGAACACTGAAGCTTTCTTT.

J is TRBJ2-7 and V is TRBV11-2; TRBD2 matches at 14 bases. The CDR3 contains 18 residues. Germline V gives CDR1 SGHAT, CDR2 FQNNGV. V lost 1 base to trimming and J lost 4 bases; unmatched junction nucleotides: 9. The CDR3 DNA reads as TGTGCCAGCAGCTTAGGGTATGGACTAGCGGGAGGAACATACGAGCAGTACTTC. It translates to CASSLGYGLAGGTYEQYF.

CDR3 DNA: TGTGCCAGCAGTCCTCTAGGACAGGCCTACGAGCAGTACTTC. Translated, it gives CASSPLGQAYEQYF. The J gene is TRBJ2-7, the V gene TRBV6-1; 7 positions match TRBD1. The CDR3 loop spans 14 amino acids. V was clipped by 5 bases and J by 2 bases; unmatched bases: 6. Per germline, CDR1 MNHNS and CDR2 SASEGT.

The CDR3 region has the DNA TGTGCCAGCAGCGTAGGTCTAGCGGGGTACGAGCAGTACTTC. This gives the protein CASSVGLAGYEQYF. The V and J genes are TRBV9 and TRBJ2-7, with 9 bases identical to TRBD2. CDR1 and CDR2 from the germline V gene are SGDLS and YYNGEE. The V and J ends lost 0 bases and 4 bases, in that order; junction bases with no gene match: 2. CDR3 size: 14 residues.

The rearrangement uses TRBV28 and TRBJ2-5; 7 bases match TRBD1. From germline, CDR1 is MDHEN and CDR2 SYDVKM. The CDR3 runs to 13 residues. The ends lost 2 bases at V and 9 bases at J; junction bases unmatched: 6. The CDR3 DNA reads TGTGCCAGCAGTTTAAGGGACAGCGATTCCCAGTACTTC. Amino acids: CASSLRDSDSQYF.

The V and J genes are TRBV5-1 and TRBJ2-3; TRBD2 matches 11 bases. The CDR3 extends over 19 amino acids. Looked up from germline, CDR1 is SGHRS and CDR2 is YFSETQ. Germline trimming cut 2 bases from V and 1 base from J; bases unmatched to any gene: 12. CDR3 nucleotides: TGCGCCAGCAGCTTCAGTAGGCTAGCGGGGGGTTATGGCACAGATACGCAGTATTTT. Amino acids: CASSFSRLAGGYGTDTQYF.

The chain has TRBV7-9 and TRBJ2-7; the match to TRBD1 covers 8 bases. Germline V gene lookup returns CDR1 SEHNR and CDR2 FQNEAQ (reference sequence). The CDR3 loop spans 15 amino acids. V trimming: 5 bases; J trimming: 7 bases; junction bases outside the gene matches: 13. This CDR3 reads CASSQIRGPTGEQYF. CDR3 DNA sequence: TGTGCCAGCAGCCAAATCAGGGGGCCAACGGGGGAGCAGTACTTC. Looking up the rest from reference TRBV7-9 and TRBJ2-7 gives the full variable domain: DTGVSQNPRHKITKRGQNVTFRCDPISEHNRLYWYRQTLGQGPEFLTYFQNEAQLEKSRLLSDRFSAERPKGSFSTLEIQRTEQGDSAMYLCASSQIRGPTGEQYFGPGTRLTVT.

The genes are TRBV29-1 and TRBJ1-5, with D possibly matching TRBD1 (6 bases). This CDR3 region has 15 residues. The V gene lost 4 bases and the J gene lost 5 bases, with 18 bases spanning the gap. The germline V gene has CDR1 SQVTM and CDR2 ANQGSEA. The CDR3 DNA reads as TGCAGCGTTGTTTTTAGTGCAGGGGTGGATCAGCCCCAGCATTTT. It codes for CSVVFSAGVDQPQHF.

This clone has just a few counts. This chain links TRBV25-1 with TRBJ1-6; no definite D call. The V and J ends lost 7 bases and 14 bases respectively, with 12 bases between them. This CDR3 region has 11 residues. Looked up from germline, CDR1 is MGHDK and CDR2 is SYGVNS. CDR3 nucleotides: TGTGCCAGCAAAAAGGCCGGGTCCCTCCACTTT. Translated: CASKKAGSLHF.

With respect to this clone: A read error may produce the germline difference seen at one junction end. The CDR3 bases are TGTGCCAGCGGTTACTTGGGGGTGGATACGCAGTATTTT. Translated: CASGYLGVDTQYF. The J gene is TRBJ2-3, the V gene TRBV6-6; either TRBD1 or TRBD2 may supply D (5 bases each). Germline CDR1 is MNHNY and CDR2 is SVGAGI (reference sequence). The CDR3 length is 13 residues.

The chain couples TRBV19 to TRBJ2-3, with a possible D match to TRBD2 (5 bases). This CDR3 comprises 14 residues. The ends were cut back, 5 bases at V and 6 bases at J, with 15 bases in the middle. Germline V gives CDR1 LNHDA, CDR2 SQIVND (reference sequence). The CDR3 sequence: CASSRSVPIDTQYF. CDR3 in DNA: TGTGCCAGTAGTCGTAGCGTTCCTATCGATACGCAGTATTTT.

The chain couples TRBV5-1 to TRBJ2-1, with 10 bases lining up with TRBD2. Germline CDR1 is SGHRS and CDR2 is YFSETQ. The CDR3 runs to 15 residues. V lost 3 bases, J lost 3 bases, and 3 bases stayed unmatched. CDR3 sequence reads: CASSSLAGDYNEQFF. CDR3 coding DNA: TGCGCCAGCAGCTCTCTAGCGGGAGACTACAATGAGCAGTTCTTC.

This chain connects TRBV7-9 to TRBJ2-5, with no clear D. CDR1 and CDR2 from the germline V gene are SEHNR and FQNEAQ (reference sequence). The length of the CDR3 is 14 residues. Trimming took 1 base from V and 5 from J, leaving 11 bases between them. The CDR3 is CASSLGQARETQYF. Written as DNA, the CDR3 is TGTGCCAGCAGCTTAGGGCAGGCAAGGGAGACCCAGTACTTC.

The chain uses TRBV14 and TRBJ1-1; D call uncertain. Germline lookup yields CDR1 SGHDN and CDR2 FVKESK. V lost 4 bases and J 2 bases, leaving 14 bases between the germline ends. The length of the CDR3 is 15 residues. CDR3 loop: CASSPPGFYNTEAFF. The CDR3 DNA follows: TGTGCCAGCAGCCCGCCGGGTTTCTATAACACTGAAGCTTTCTTT.

The chain recombines TRBV6-5 with TRBJ1-4; D not resolved. Germline V gene lookup returns CDR1 MNHEY and CDR2 SVGAGI. This CDR3 contains 14 residues. Trimming stripped 2 bases from V and 3 bases from J, with 7 bases between. The CDR3 protein is CASSYLGSNEKLFF. In DNA form, the CDR3 reads TGTGCCAGCAGTTACCTGGGATCTAATGAAAAACTGTTTTTT.

The chain combines TRBV19 with TRBJ2-7; D call uncertain. This CDR3 is 14 amino acids long. Trimming removed 0 bases from V and 5 bases from J, with 11 bases in between. Germline values: CDR1 LNHDA, CDR2 SQIVND (reference sequence). DNA of the CDR3: TGTGCCAGTAGTATAGATCACCAGGTCCACGAGCAGTACTTC. This translates into CASSIDHQVHEQYF.

The chain combines TRBV6-5 with TRBJ2-2; D uncertain. Germline assignment: CDR1 MNHEY and CDR2 SVGAGI. The CDR3 is made up of 14 amino acids. V was pared by 5 bases and J by 3 bases, with 10 bases between. The CDR3 spells CASSKTSYTGELFF. The CDR3 DNA follows: TGTGCCAGCAGTAAAACAAGTTACACCGGGGAGCTGTTTTTT.

The chain uses TRBV7-3 and TRBJ2-1; D could derive from TRBD1 or TRBD2 (5 bases each). Germline V lookup: CDR1 SGHTA, CDR2 FQGTGA. CDR3 length equals 14 residues. Trimming cost V 5 bases and J 9 bases, with 17 bases left between them. The CDR3 nucleotides are TGTGCCAGCAGCCCCGGGACCGAACCTAGTGAGCAGTTCTTC. Translating it yields CASSPGTEPSEQFF.

This clone occurred once. At one of its ends the junction is not consistent with the germline gene, which may arise from a read error. The same CDR3 also results from other DNA sequences found in this sample. The chain is built from TRBV11-1 and TRBJ1-2; no clear D gene. Germline CDR1 SGHAT, CDR2 FQDESV (reference sequence). The CDR3 has 12 residues. CDR3 protein: CASSSEPYGYTF. The CDR3 DNA follows: TGTGCCAGCAGCTCGGAACCCTATGGTTACACCTTC.

The chain joins TRBV18 to TRBJ2-4, with 7 bases fitting TRBD2. The ends lost 2 bases at V and 7 bases at J; junction bases unmatched: 5. This CDR3 is 14 amino acids long. The V gene's germline CDR1 is KGHSH and CDR2 LQKENI. CDR3 amino acids: CASSPRAGRNIQYF. The CDR3 nucleotides read TGTGCCAGCTCACCAAGAGCGGGAAGGAACATTCAGTACTTC.